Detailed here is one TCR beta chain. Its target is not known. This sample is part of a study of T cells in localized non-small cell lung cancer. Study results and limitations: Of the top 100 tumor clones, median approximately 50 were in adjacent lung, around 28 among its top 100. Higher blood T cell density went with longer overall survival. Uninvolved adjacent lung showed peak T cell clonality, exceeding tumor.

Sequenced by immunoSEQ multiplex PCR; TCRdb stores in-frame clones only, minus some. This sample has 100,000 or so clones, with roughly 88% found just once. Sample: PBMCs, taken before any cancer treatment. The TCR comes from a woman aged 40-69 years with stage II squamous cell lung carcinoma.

The CDR3 spells CASSSRGAYEQYF. In DNA, the CDR3 is TGTGCCAGCAGCTCCAGGGGGGCCTACGAGCAGTACTTC. V gene TRBV7-2 combines with J gene TRBJ2-7, with D possibly matching TRBD1 (7 bases). The germline V gene has CDR1 SGHTA and CDR2 FQGNSA. Trimming cost V 4 bases and J 2 bases, with 9 bases left between them. The CDR3 is 13 amino acids.